This paragraph covers one T cell receptor beta chain sequence. Its matching antigen is unknown. The protocol was immunoSEQ multiplex PCR, while the TCRdb copy is restricted to in-frame clones and leaves out a portion. The data show about 340,000 clones, roughly 85% seen once. The junction had 7 bases not matched to a gene; V was cut back by 6 bases and J by 1 base. Germline CDR1 is MNHEY and CDR2 is SVGAGI. The CDR3 is 15 residues long. These data belong to a study of cytomegalovirus exposure and HLA in healthy donors. Study-wide results and limits: The study labeled 150 to 200 TCR beta chains cytomegalovirus-associated. According to a subsequent analysis, TCR clusters from the first cohort were inclined to appear together in the 90 to 150 validation repertoires.

The sequencing sample was made of PBMCs. This receptor was identified in a woman between 18 and 30 years old in good health and CMV-seronegative. The chain joins TRBV6-5 to TRBJ2-7, with 9 positions matching TRBD1. The DNA for the CDR3 is TGTGCCAGCAGCCGGGACAGGGACGGATCCTACGAGCAGTACTTC. It encodes CASSRDRDGSYEQYF.